This TCR beta chain comes out of a study of control samples from healthy donors and cancer patients. The CDR3 extends over 15 amino acids. Trimming at V came to 6 bases and at J to 2 bases, leaving 7 bases not matched to a gene. Germline CDR1 MNHEY, CDR2 SVGAGI. Clones were sequenced by immunoSEQ multiplex PCR, and TCRdb holds only the in-frame ones, with some missing. The data contain tens of thousands of clones, under 90% of them singletons. The source is a woman in her fifties or sixties with colorectal cancer. The sample taken for sequencing was PBMCs. The V gene is TRBV6-5, the J gene TRBJ2-7; 10 bases fit TRBD1. The DNA of the CDR3 is TGTGCCAGCAGGAGAGGGACAGGGGATACCTACGAGCAGTACGTC. Translating gives CASRRGTGDTYEQYV.